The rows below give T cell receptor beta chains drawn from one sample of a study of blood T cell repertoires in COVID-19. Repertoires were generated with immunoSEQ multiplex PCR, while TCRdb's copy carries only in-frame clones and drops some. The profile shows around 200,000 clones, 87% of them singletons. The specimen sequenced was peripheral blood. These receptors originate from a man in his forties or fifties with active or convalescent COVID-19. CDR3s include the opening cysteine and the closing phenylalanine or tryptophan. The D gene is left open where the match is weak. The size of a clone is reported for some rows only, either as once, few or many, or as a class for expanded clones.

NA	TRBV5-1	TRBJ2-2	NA	CASRIYSDSRNTGELFF	TGCGCCAGCAGGATATATTCGGACAGTAGAAACACCGGGGAGCTGTTTTTT
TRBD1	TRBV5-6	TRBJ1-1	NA	CASSLGPGGTEAFF	TGTGCCAGCAGCTTGGGCCCAGGGGGCACTGAAGCTTTCTTT
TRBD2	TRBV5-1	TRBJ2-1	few	CASSLMASGTNEQFF	TGCGCCAGCAGCCTCATGGCTAGCGGGACGAATGAGCAGTTCTTC
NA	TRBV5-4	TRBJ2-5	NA	CASSHPSGRTQYF	TGTGCCAGCAGCCACCCGAGCGGGCGTACCCAGTACTTC
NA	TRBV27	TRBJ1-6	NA	CASSEIGSPLHF	TGTGCCAGCAGTGAAATCGGGTCACCCCTCCACTTT
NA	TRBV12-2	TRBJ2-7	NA	CASRLGEPGTAIYEQYF	TGTGCAAGTCGCTTAGGGGAACCCGGGACAGCCATCTACGAGCAGTACTTC
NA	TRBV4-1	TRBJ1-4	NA	CASKQGFTNEKLFF	TGCGCCAGCAAACAGGGTTTCACTAATGAAAAACTGTTTTTT
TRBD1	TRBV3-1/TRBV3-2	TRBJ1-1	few	CASRGQLNTEAFF	TGTGCCAGCAGGGGACAGCTGAACACTGAAGCTTTCTTT
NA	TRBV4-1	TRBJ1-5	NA	CASSLTDAGGLSQPQHF	TGCGCCAGCAGCCTAACAGACGCCGGGGGGTTAAGTCAGCCCCAGCATTTT
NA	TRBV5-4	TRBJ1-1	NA	CASSFRGNTEAFF	TGTGCCAGCAGCTTCAGGGGTAACACTGAAGCTTTCTTT
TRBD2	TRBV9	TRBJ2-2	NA	CASSVATPSGGSGELFF	TGTGCCAGCAGCGTAGCTACCCCGAGCGGGGGTTCCGGGGAGCTGTTTTTT
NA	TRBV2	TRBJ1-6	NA	CASSGGGKRSPLHF	TGTGCCAGCAGTGGGGGGGGAAAGAGGTCACCCCTCCACTTT
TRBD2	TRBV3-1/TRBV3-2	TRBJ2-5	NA	CASSSPTSGSSFSWQETQYF	TGTGCCAGCAGCTCCCCGACTAGCGGGAGCAGTTTCTCTTGGCAAGAGACCCAGTACTTC
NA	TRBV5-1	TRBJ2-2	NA	CASSLEAGFAGELFF	TGCGCCAGCAGCTTGGAGGCAGGATTCGCCGGGGAGCTGTTTTTT
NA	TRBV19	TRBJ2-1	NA	CASLPAGQGSYNEQFF	TGTGCCAGTCTACCCGCAGGGCAGGGGTCCTACAATGAGCAGTTCTTC
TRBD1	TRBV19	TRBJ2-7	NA	CASSMGTAVIYEQYF	TGTGCCAGTAGTATGGGGACAGCCGTTATTTACGAGCAGTACTTC
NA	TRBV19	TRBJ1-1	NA	CASSIFPGGRATEAFF	TGTGCCAGTAGTATATTTCCCGGGGGGAGAGCGACTGAAGCTTTCTTT
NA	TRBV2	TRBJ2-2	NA	CASSGEGGTELFF	TGTGCCAGCAGTGGGGAGGGGGGGACAGAGCTGTTTTTT
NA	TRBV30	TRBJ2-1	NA	CAWSPYNEQFF	TGTGCCTGGAGCCCTTACAATGAGCAGTTCTTC
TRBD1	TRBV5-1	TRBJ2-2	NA	CASSLGLTGVNTGELFF	TGCGCCAGCAGCTTGGGCTTAACAGGGGTAAACACCGGGGAGCTGTTTTTT
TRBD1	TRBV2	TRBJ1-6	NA	CAGVQGPDSPLHF	TGTGCCGGTGTACAGGGGCCGGATTCACCCCTCCACTTT
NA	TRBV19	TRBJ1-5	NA	CASHGLNQPQHF	TGTGCCAGTCATGGGCTAAATCAGCCCCAGCATTTT
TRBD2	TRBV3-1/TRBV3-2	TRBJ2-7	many	CASSRVAGGPYEQYF	TGTGCCAGCAGCCGAGTAGCGGGGGGTCCCTACGAGCAGTACTTC
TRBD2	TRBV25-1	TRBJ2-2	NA	CASSAPGLAGAITGELFF	TGTGCCAGCAGCGCCCCGGGACTAGCGGGGGCTATCACCGGGGAGCTGTTTTTT
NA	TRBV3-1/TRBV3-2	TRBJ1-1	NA	CASSQSHMNTEAFF	TGTGCCAGCAGCCAGTCCCACATGAACACTGAAGCTTTCTTT
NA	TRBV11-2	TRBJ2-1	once	CASSAIGAFQEDNEQFF	TGTGCCAGCAGCGCGATCGGCGCATTCCAGGAGGACAATGAGCAGTTCTTC
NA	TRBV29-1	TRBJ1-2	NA	CSVETGEGDPYGYTF	TGCAGCGTTGAAACCGGGGAGGGGGACCCATACGGCTACACCTTC
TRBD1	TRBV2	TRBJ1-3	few	CASSDRGQGNTIYF	TGTGCCAGCAGTGACAGGGGGCAAGGAAACACCATATATTTT
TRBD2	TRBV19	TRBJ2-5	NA	CASTRLAGGGETQYF	TGTGCCAGTACCCGACTAGCGGGGGGCGGAGAGACCCAGTACTTC
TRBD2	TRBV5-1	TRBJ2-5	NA	CASSAQGLAGYEKETQYF	TGCGCCAGCAGCGCCCAGGGACTAGCGGGTTACGAGAAAGAGACCCAGTACTTC
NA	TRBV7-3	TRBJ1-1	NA	CATSVDSLTEAFF	TGTGCCACCTCCGTCGACAGTCTTACTGAAGCTTTCTTT
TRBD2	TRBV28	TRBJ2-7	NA	CASSSAAGGAKYEQYF	TGTGCCAGCAGTTCGGCCGCGGGGGGCGCAAAGTACGAGCAGTACTTC
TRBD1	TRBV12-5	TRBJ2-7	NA	CASGLSGGYEQYF	TGTGCTAGTGGTTTGTCAGGGGGATACGAGCAGTACTTC
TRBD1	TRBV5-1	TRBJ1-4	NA	CASSFGTGNEKLFF	TGCGCCAGCAGCTTCGGGACAGGGAATGAAAAACTGTTTTTT
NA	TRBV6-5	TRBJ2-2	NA	CASSYSGGRGELFF	TGTGCCAGCAGTTACTCCGGCGGCCGCGGGGAGCTGTTTTTT
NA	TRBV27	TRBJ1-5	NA	CASSLAGNQPQHF	TGTGCCAGCAGTTTAGCGGGCAATCAGCCCCAGCATTTT
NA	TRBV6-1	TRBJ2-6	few	CASSETDSGANVLTF	TGTGCCAGCAGTGAGACAGACTCTGGGGCCAACGTCCTGACTTTC
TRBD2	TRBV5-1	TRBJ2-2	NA	CASTERLAVDTGELFF	TGCGCCAGCACGGAAAGACTAGCGGTGGACACCGGGGAGCTGTTTTTT
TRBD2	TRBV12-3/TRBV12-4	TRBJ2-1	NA	CASNRGGEQFF	TGTGCCAGCAACCGGGGGGGTGAGCAGTTCTTC
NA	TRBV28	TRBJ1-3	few	CASRTKHSGNTIYF	TGTGCCAGCAGAACCAAACACTCTGGAAACACCATATATTTT
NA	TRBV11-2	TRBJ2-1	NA	CASSLGVTRSNEQFF	TGTGCCAGCAGCTTAGGGGTGACTAGATCCAATGAGCAGTTCTTC
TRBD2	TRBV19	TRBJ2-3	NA	CASSKLAGGPGTDTQYF	TGTGCCAGTAGTAAGCTAGCGGGGGGGCCGGGAACAGATACGCAGTATTTT
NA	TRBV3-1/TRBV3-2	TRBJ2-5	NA	CASSSLGETQYF	TGTGCCAGCAGCTCCCTAGGAGAGACCCAGTACTTC
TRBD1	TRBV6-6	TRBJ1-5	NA	CASSETGVFGNIRMGNQPQHF	TGTGCCAGCAGCGAGACAGGGGTCTTCGGGAACATCAGGATGGGCAATCAGCCCCAGCATTTT
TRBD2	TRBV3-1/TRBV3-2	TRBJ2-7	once	CASSQSRLAGMYEQYF	TGTGCCAGCAGCCAATCCCGACTAGCGGGGATGTACGAGCAGTACTTC
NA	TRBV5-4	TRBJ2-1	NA	CASSLYNEQFF	TGTGCCAGCAGCCTTTACAATGAGCAGTTCTTC
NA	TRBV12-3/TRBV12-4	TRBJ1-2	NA	CASSLVQTHYTF	TGTGCCAGCAGTTTAGTACAGACCCACTACACCTTC
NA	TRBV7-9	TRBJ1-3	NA	CASTPGYHSGNTIYF	TGTGCCAGCACCCCAGGGTACCACTCTGGAAACACCATATATTTT
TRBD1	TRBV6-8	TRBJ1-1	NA	CASSPPLSGTGGPTEAFF	TGTGCCAGCAGTCCACCCCTCTCCGGGACAGGGGGTCCCACTGAAGCTTTCTTT
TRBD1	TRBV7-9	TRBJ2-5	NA	CASSVPGTGPQETQYF	TGTGCCAGCAGCGTTCCCGGGACAGGGCCCCAAGAGACCCAGTACTTC
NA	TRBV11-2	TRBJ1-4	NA	CASNRGVGQGYEKLFF	TGTGCCAGCAACCGAGGGGTGGGACAAGGATATGAAAAACTGTTTTTT
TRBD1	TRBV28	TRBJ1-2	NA	CAIRQGIWDGYTF	TGTGCCATCCGACAGGGGATTTGGGATGGCTACACCTTC
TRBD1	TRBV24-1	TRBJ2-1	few	CATSDHHGTGGLNEQFF	TGTGCCACCAGTGATCACCACGGGACAGGGGGCCTCAATGAGCAGTTCTTC
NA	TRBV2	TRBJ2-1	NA	CASLFSAYSYNEQFF	TGTGCCAGCCTCTTTAGCGCCTACTCCTACAATGAGCAGTTCTTC
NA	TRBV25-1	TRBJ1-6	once	CASISGSEDSPLHF	TGTGCCAGTATATCCGGGTCGGAAGATTCACCCCTCCACTTT
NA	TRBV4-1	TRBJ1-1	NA	CASSRLLRSLYMNTEAFF	TGCGCCAGCAGCCGTCTTCTTCGGAGCCTCTACATGAACACTGAAGCTTTCTTT